The 28 T cell receptor beta chains listed next were all sequenced from one sample in a study of cytomegalovirus exposure and HLA in healthy donors. Researchers ran the PCR with 60 Vbeta and 13 Jbeta primers. TCRdb's table, derived via immunoSEQ multiplex PCR, lists solely in-frame clones and lacks some. The sample has roughly 100,000 clones; more than 70% are singletons. The sequencing input was PBMCs. The receptors here all came from a man aged 35 to 55 in good health and CMV-seronegative.

The chain employs TRBV12-2 and TRBJ2-7; TRBD2, the table's D call, lacks a check against the DNA. TRBV12-2 is reported as a pseudogene. This CDR3 is 18 amino acids long. The CDR3 loop is CASRAPDSGALMTYEQYF. In DNA form, the CDR3 reads TGTGCAAGTCGCGCTCCAGATAGCGGGGCCCTAATGACCTACGAGCAGTACTTC.

CDR3 DNA sequence: TGTGCCAGCAATTCCGGGACAAGTTACAATGAGCAGTTCTTC. This codes for CASNSGTSYNEQFF. The chain recombines TRBV2 with TRBJ2-1; possible D gene TRBD1, 6 bases. Deletions cut 7 bases from V and 4 bases from J, with 14 bases between. The CDR3 spans 14 residues. CDR1 is SNHLY and CDR2 is FYNNEI in the germline V gene.

The table lists this clone with a count of one. This chain connects TRBV11-2 to TRBJ2-5; 7 bases fit TRBD2. The CDR3 has 14 residues. V gave up 5 bases and J gave up 5 bases; unmatched junction bases: 8. Per germline, CDR1 SGHAT and CDR2 FQNNGV. CDR3 bases: TGTGCCAGCAGCCCCGGACTAGATCGCGAGACCCAGTACTTC. This sequence encodes CASSPGLDRETQYF.

This clone was counted a single time. The chain recombines TRBV29-1 with TRBJ1-5; D is ambiguous. With 5 bases removed from V and 7 bases from J, the gap between germline ends came to 15 bases. There are 13 residues in the CDR3. Germline CDR1 SQVTM, CDR2 ANQGSEA. CDR3 amino acids: CSVSEGLWQPQHF. The CDR3, as DNA: TGCAGCGTTTCTGAGGGATTATGGCAGCCCCAGCATTTT.

This clone was counted between two and nine times. The rearrangement uses TRBV5-4 and TRBJ2-3; perhaps TRBD1 as D (7 bases). The CDR3 contains 15 residues. V dropped 4 bases and J dropped 2 bases, with 14 bases sitting between them. Germline-derived CDR1 and CDR2 are SGHNT and YYREEE (reference sequence). CDR3 coding DNA: TGTGCCAGCAGCCCGGCGGGACAGCTCACAGATACGCAGTATTTT. Amino acids: CASSPAGQLTDTQYF.

The V call is TRBV7-2, the J call TRBJ1-2, with D perhaps matching TRBD1 (5 bases). The germline CDR1 and CDR2 sequences are SGHTA and FQGNSA. V gave up 4 bases and J gave up 7 bases, with 16 bases separating them. The CDR3 covers 14 residues. The CDR3 reads CASSSSAGNRGYTF. The CDR3 coding sequence is TGTGCCAGCAGCTCCTCAGCAGGGAACCGTGGCTACACCTTC.

The V gene is TRBV5-1, the J gene TRBJ1-6; tentative D call: TRBD1 (5 bases). V was clipped by 4 bases and J by 5 bases, with 22 bases between them. The length of the CDR3 is 18 residues. Looked up from germline, CDR1 is SGHRS and CDR2 is YFSETQ. The chain's CDR3 is CASSTDRSWGLNNSPLHF. DNA of the CDR3: TGCGCCAGCAGCACCGATCGGAGCTGGGGACTCAATAATTCACCCCTCCACTTT.

This sequence joins TRBV7-6 and TRBJ2-2; 10 bases are a match to TRBD2. J gave up 6 bases and V 11 bases, and 9 bases lay outside the gene matches. CDR3 length: 14 residues. Germline CDR1 SGHVS, CDR2 FNYEAQ. Written as DNA, the CDR3 is TGTGCCGTACTAGCGGGGACTCTGGCCGGGGAGCTGTTTTTT. This sequence encodes CAVLAGTLAGELFF.

The CDR3 nucleotides read TGTGCCATCAACAGGGAAGCTCCCTACGAGCAGTACTTC. Protein product: CAINREAPYEQYF. V is TRBV10-3 and J is TRBJ2-7; D is possibly TRBD1 (6 bases). The CDR3 runs to 13 residues. Germline V gene data show CDR1 as ENHRY and CDR2 as SYGVKD. Trimming left V 7 bases short and J 2 bases short, with 12 bases between.

V gene TRBV9 combines with J gene TRBJ1-1, with D possibly being TRBD1 (5 bases). CDR1 and CDR2 from the germline V gene are SGDLS and YYNGEE. Trimming stripped 4 bases from V and 0 bases from J, with 10 bases between. The CDR3 runs to 14 residues. The CDR3 sequence: CASSRQGLNTEAFF. The CDR3 bases are TGTGCCAGCAGCCGCCAGGGTCTGAACACTGAAGCTTTCTTT.

The V gene is TRBV2, the J gene TRBJ1-2, with D uncertain. Germline V CDR1 and CDR2: SNHLY, FYNNEI. V dropped 3 bases and J dropped 8 bases, with 13 bases sitting between them. This CDR3 has 13 amino acids. CDR3 DNA: TGTGCCAGCAGTGAGTCGGGGTCTATGGGCTACACCTTC. Its protein is CASSESGSMGYTF.

The chain links TRBV6-1 to TRBJ2-5; D may be TRBD2 (6 bases). The DNA end favors TRBJ2-7, so the J call may be wrong. The germline V gene has CDR1 MNHNS and CDR2 SASEGT. CDR3 length: 14 amino acids. The CDR3 here is CASRGTAPGYEQYF. CDR3 DNA sequence: TGTGCCAGCAGGGGGACTGCCCCGGGCTACGAGCAGTACTTC.

V is TRBV5-1 and J is TRBJ2-4, with D possibly being TRBD1 (6 bases). Germline V CDR1 and CDR2: SGHRS, YFSETQ. The CDR3 consists of 15 residues. Trimming cost V 0 bases and J 5 bases, with 12 bases left between them. The CDR3 loop is CASSLEGTTQNIQYF. The DNA of the CDR3 is TGCGCCAGCAGCTTGGAAGGGACAACCCAAAACATTCAGTACTTC. Full variable domain (missing parts from reference TRBV5-1 and TRBJ2-4): KAGVTQTPRYLIKTRGQQVTLSCSPISGHRSVSWYQQTPGQGLQFLFEYFSETQRNKGNFPGRFSGRQFSNSRSEMNVSTLELGDSALYLCASSLEGTTQNIQYFGAGTRLSVL.

The gene calls are TRBV5-5 and TRBJ1-5, with TRBD1 matching 7 bases. V lost 0 bases to trimming and J lost 13 bases; unmatched junction nucleotides: 7. The CDR3 sequence is 13 residues long. The germline V gene encodes CDR1 SGHKS and CDR2 YYEKEE (reference sequence). CDR3: CASSLAGDRDQHF. CDR3 bases: TGTGCCAGCAGCTTGGCCGGGGACAGAGATCAGCATTTT.

This sequence joins TRBV6-6 and TRBJ2-5, with TRBD1 identical over 10 bases. TRBJ2-7 explains the end of the DNA better; the J call may be wrong. The CDR3 covers 14 residues. CDR1 and CDR2 from the germline V gene are MNHNY and SVGAGI (reference sequence). CDR3 loop: CASNGQGDAYEQYF. CDR3 nucleotide sequence: TGTGCCAGCAACGGACAGGGGGACGCCTACGAGCAGTACTTC.

J is TRBJ2-7 and V is TRBV5-4; no definite D call. Germline lookup yields CDR1 SGHNT and CDR2 YYREEE (reference sequence). Trimming pared 0 bases from V and 5 bases from J, leaving 6 bases between. The CDR3 is 12 residues long. The CDR3 DNA is TGTGCCAGCAGCTTGGACAGTCACGAGCAGTACTTC. This gives the protein CASSLDSHEQYF. The whole variable domain, remainder taken from reference TRBV5-4 and TRBJ2-7, is ETGVTQSPTHLIKTRGQQVTLRCSSQSGHNTVSWYQQALGQGPQFIFQYYREEENGRGNFPPRFSGLQFPNYSSELNVNALELDDSALYLCASSLDSHEQYFGPGTRLTVT.

The chain is built from TRBV5-1 and TRBJ2-1; TRBD1 matches at 11 bases. The CDR3 is 17 residues long. V dropped 2 bases and J dropped 4; count of bases not matched to a gene: 8. Germline lookup yields CDR1 SGHRS and CDR2 YFSETQ. The CDR3 DNA follows: TGCGCCAGCAGCTTAGGCTCCGGGACAGGGGGATACAATGAGCAGTTCTTC. Protein sequence: CASSLGSGTGGYNEQFF.

This clone was picked up a small number of times. The V and J genes are TRBV4-1 and TRBJ2-3, with TRBD2 matching over 12 bases. The germline V gene has CDR1 MGHRA and CDR2 YSYEKL. The CDR3 is 17 amino acids. The trim removed 3 bases at V and 2 bases at J, leaving 6 bases unmatched. The CDR3 is CASSHPGLAGNTDTQYF. CDR3 bases: TGCGCCAGCAGCCACCCTGGACTAGCGGGAAACACAGATACGCAGTATTTT.

This clone is a singleton in its sample. The chain recombines TRBV29-1 with TRBJ1-5; weak D call: TRBD1 (6 bases). The CDR3 runs to 13 residues. Germline assignment: CDR1 SQVTM and CDR2 ANQGSEA. V was trimmed by 7 bases and J by 6 bases, leaving 16 bases between them. CDR3 region: CSAEVTGGQPQHF. The CDR3 DNA reads as TGCAGCGCTGAGGTGACAGGAGGTCAGCCCCAGCATTTT.

The rearrangement links TRBV7-9 to TRBJ1-1; D might be TRBD1 (5 bases). The CDR3 totals 16 residues. Per germline, CDR1 SEHNR and CDR2 FQNEAQ (reference sequence). The V end lost 5 bases, the J end lost 4 bases, and 20 bases lay between the germline ends. The CDR3 region is CASSLDGGRSGTEAFF. The CDR3 DNA reads as TGTGCCAGCAGCCTCGACGGGGGAAGGTCGGGCACTGAAGCTTTCTTT.

The rearrangement uses TRBV5-1 and TRBJ1-1; D uncertain. The V and J ends lost 2 bases and 0 bases respectively, with 5 bases between them. This CDR3 region has 13 residues. The germline V gene has CDR1 SGHRS and CDR2 YFSETQ. CDR3 amino acids: CASSFHVNTEAFF. The CDR3 DNA sequence: TGCGCCAGCAGCTTTCATGTGAACACTGAAGCTTTCTTT.

CDR3 in DNA: TGTGCCAGCAGCTACTCCGGGACAGGGGGCACCTACGAGCAGTACTTC. Translation: CASSYSGTGGTYEQYF. V is TRBV7-2 and J is TRBJ2-7; TRBD1 aligns across 12 bases. V shed 4 bases and J 2 bases; nucleotides not matched to a gene: 6. The CDR3 sequence is 16 residues long. CDR1 and CDR2 (germline): SGHTA, FQGNSA.

This chain uses TRBV5-1 with TRBJ1-2; D possibly corresponds to TRBD1 (6 bases). Germline CDR1 reads SGHRS; CDR2 reads YFSETQ. The CDR3 is made up of 15 amino acids. The V gene lost 3 bases and the J gene lost 7 bases, with 19 bases spanning the gap. CDR3 in amino acids: CASSSNPGDRSGYTF. DNA for the CDR3: TGCGCCAGCAGCTCCAATCCGGGTGACAGGTCTGGCTACACCTTC.

V gene TRBV5-5 combines with J gene TRBJ1-3, with D tentatively TRBD1 (5 bases). Looked up from germline, CDR1 is SGHKS and CDR2 is YYEKEE (reference sequence). The V end was cut by 4 bases, the J end by 2 bases, with 13 bases between. The CDR3 extends over 15 amino acids. The CDR3 spells CASSIDSFPGNTIYF. The CDR3 DNA follows: TGTGCCAGCAGCATCGACAGTTTCCCTGGAAACACCATATATTTT.

This clone was counted only a few times. The gene calls are TRBV25-1 and TRBJ1-2; maybe TRBD1 (5 bases). The CDR3 spans 16 residues. CDR1 and CDR2 (germline): MGHDK, SYGVNS. Trimming cost V 3 bases and J 5 bases, with 19 bases left between them. The CDR3 nucleotides are TGTGCCAGCAGTGACTCAGGGCTGGCAACTATTTATGGCTACACCTTC. Amino acid sequence: CASSDSGLATIYGYTF.

V gene TRBV15 combines with J gene TRBJ1-5; the D gene is possibly TRBD1 (5 bases). Germline-derived CDR1 and CDR2 are LNHNV and YYDKDF (reference sequence). The V gene lost 5 bases and the J gene lost 11 bases, with 16 bases spanning the gap. The CDR3 is 13 residues long. In DNA, the CDR3 is TGTGCCACCAGCGCCCCTGAGGAAGGGGCCCAGCATTTT. Its protein product is CATSAPEEGAQHF.

The chain joins TRBV7-8 to TRBJ2-7; 8 positions agree with TRBD1. The CDR3 length is 13 residues. CDR1 and CDR2 from the germline V gene are SGHVS and FQNEAQ. V shed 7 bases, J shed 4 bases, and the junction held 6 bases outside the gene matches. CDR3 sequence: CASTNGDRYEQYF. CDR3 nucleotide sequence: TGTGCCAGCACCAATGGGGACAGGTACGAGCAGTACTTC.

This clone was observed a few times. J is TRBJ1-1 and V is TRBV6-1, with TRBD1 matching 7 bases. V trimming: 4 bases; J trimming: 3 bases; junction bases outside the gene matches: 8. Germline V gene lookup returns CDR1 MNHNS and CDR2 SASEGT. The CDR3 covers 15 residues. CDR3 amino acids: CASSARDRGDTEAFF. Written as DNA, the CDR3 is TGTGCCAGCAGTGCTCGGGACAGAGGTGACACTGAAGCTTTCTTT.